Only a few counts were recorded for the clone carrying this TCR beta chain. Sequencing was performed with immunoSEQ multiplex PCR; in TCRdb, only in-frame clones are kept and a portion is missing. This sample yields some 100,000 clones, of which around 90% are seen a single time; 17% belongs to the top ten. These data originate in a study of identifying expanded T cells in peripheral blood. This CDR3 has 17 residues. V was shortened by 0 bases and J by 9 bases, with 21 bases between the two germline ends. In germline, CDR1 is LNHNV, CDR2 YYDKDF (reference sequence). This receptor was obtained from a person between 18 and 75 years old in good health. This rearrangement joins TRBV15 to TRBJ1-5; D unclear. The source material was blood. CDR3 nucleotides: TGTGCCACCAGCAGAGAATCCCTATCTGCCGGTAACCGGCCCCAGCATTTT. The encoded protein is CATSRESLSAGNRPQHF.